These 20 T cell receptor beta chains originate from one sample sequenced in a study of T cell responses to AZD1222 COVID-19 vaccine. TCRdb's table, derived via immunoSEQ multiplex PCR, lists solely in-frame clones and lacks some. The sample carries approximately 49,000 clones, more than 65% recorded once. The sequencing used peripheral blood, collected on day 0 of MenACWY control vaccination. Receptors originate from an adult in good health.

V gene TRBV5-1 combines with J gene TRBJ1-5; maybe TRBD1 (5 bases). The germline V gene encodes CDR1 SGHRS and CDR2 YFSETQ. The CDR3 runs 15 residues. The V end was cut by 2 bases, the J end by 3 bases, with 12 bases between. CDR3 bases: TGCGCCAGCAGCTTTCGAGGGGAGCACAATCAGCCCCAGCATTTT. This sequence encodes CASSFRGEHNQPQHF.

The genes are TRBV5-6 and TRBJ1-1; D call uncertain. V dropped 1 base and J dropped 0 bases, with 13 bases sitting between them. The CDR3 is 16 amino acids. In germline, CDR1 is SGHDT, CDR2 YYEEEE. Here the CDR3 DNA reads TGTGCCAGCAGCTTGAGTCCCAGCGGCATGAACACTGAAGCTTTCTTT. It is translated as CASSLSPSGMNTEAFF.

This chain connects TRBV19 to TRBJ2-6, with 11 bases identical to TRBD1. The V gene end was trimmed by 4 bases and the J gene end by 1 base; junction bases not matched to a gene: 6. CDR3 length: 18 residues. Germline V CDR1 and CDR2: LNHDA, SQIVND (reference sequence). The DNA for the CDR3 is TGTGCCAGTAGTACCTCCGGGACAGGGGGATCTGGGGCCAACGTCCTGACTTTC. Protein sequence: CASSTSGTGGSGANVLTF. The complete variable domain, with remaining parts taken from reference TRBV19 and TRBJ2-6, reads DGGITQSPKYLFRKEGQNVTLSCEQNLNHDAMYWYRQDPGQGLRLIYYSQIVNDFQKGDIAEGYSVSREKKESFPLTVTSAQKNPTAFYLCASSTSGTGGSGANVLTFGAGSRLTVL.

This clone appeared once. J is TRBJ1-1 and V is TRBV3-1 (or the pseudogene TRBV3-2); 7 nucleotides agree with TRBD1. The trim removed 4 bases at V and 3 bases at J, leaving 11 bases unmatched. The germline V gene has CDR1 LGHDT and CDR2 YNNKEL (reference sequence). This CDR3 spans 16 amino acids. The CDR3 region has the DNA TGTGCCAGCAGCCCCTCGACAGGGCCGAGGGACACTGAAGCTTTCTTT. This translates into CASSPSTGPRDTEAFF.

This clone was counted once. The V and J genes are TRBV6-5 and TRBJ1-4; D uncertain. V was shortened by 2 bases and J by 7 bases, with 8 bases between the two germline ends. Germline V CDR1 and CDR2: MNHEY, SVGAGI. The CDR3 runs 13 residues. The CDR3 bases are TGTGCCAGCAGTTACGGGTTGGGTGAAAAACTGTTTTTT. It translates to CASSYGLGEKLFF.

V is TRBV29-1 and J is TRBJ1-1; D gene unclear. The CDR3 is 13 amino acids. V lost 4 bases, J lost 0 bases, and 9 bases lay in between. CDR1 SQVTM and CDR2 ANQGSEA come from the germline V gene. CDR3 sequence: CSVGKVMNTEAFF. CDR3 DNA: TGCAGCGTTGGGAAGGTGATGAACACTGAAGCTTTCTTT.

The gene calls are TRBV28 and TRBJ2-7, with TRBD2 as a possible D gene (6 bases). CDR1 is MDHEN, CDR2 SYDVKM, per germline. CDR3 length: 13 residues. V was trimmed by 10 bases and J by 4 bases, leaving 17 bases between them. The CDR3 DNA follows: TGTGCCATCTTGGACGGGAGTGGGTACGAGCAGTACTTC. It yields the protein CAILDGSGYEQYF.

The rearrangement uses TRBV30 and TRBJ1-1; D is unresolved. The CDR3 extends over 13 amino acids. CDR1 GTSNPN and CDR2 SVGIG come from the germline V gene (reference sequence). With 2 bases removed from V and 5 bases from J, the gap between germline ends came to 12 bases. The CDR3 sequence is CAWSITAGTEAFF. CDR3 in DNA: TGTGCCTGGAGTATAACGGCTGGGACTGAAGCTTTCTTT.

The chain combines TRBV7-9 with TRBJ2-1; 7 positions agree with TRBD2. V trimming: 4 bases; J trimming: 3 bases; junction bases outside the gene matches: 12. The CDR3 has 17 residues. The germline V gene has CDR1 SEHNR and CDR2 FQNEAQ (reference sequence). The CDR3, as DNA: TGTGCCAGCAGCTCAACAAACGGGCTAGCGGACTACAATGAGCAGTTCTTC. Translated, it gives CASSSTNGLADYNEQFF.

The CDR3 sequence: CASINPSYGYTF. In nucleotides, the CDR3 is TGTGCCAGCATCAATCCTAGCTATGGCTACACCTTC. The chain combines TRBV28 with TRBJ1-2; D ambiguous. The CDR3 covers 12 residues. Germline lookup yields CDR1 MDHEN and CDR2 SYDVKM. The V and J ends lost 7 bases and 4 bases respectively, with 10 bases between them.

The gene calls are TRBV5-1 and TRBJ1-6; 10 bases agree with TRBD1. The germline gives CDR1 SGHRS, CDR2 YFSETQ. Trimming cost V 0 bases and J 9 bases; bases outside gene matches: 3. The CDR3 loop spans 15 amino acids. The CDR3 protein is CASSLDGTGVSPLHF. The CDR3 DNA reads as TGCGCCAGCAGCTTGGATGGGACAGGGGTTTCACCCCTCCACTTT.

V and J are TRBV28 and TRBJ2-5; 10 nucleotides align to TRBD2. The junction had 7 bases not matched to a gene; V was cut back by 4 bases and J by 2 bases. Looked up from germline, CDR1 is MDHEN and CDR2 is SYDVKM. This CDR3 region has 16 residues. CDR3 amino acids: CASSSGLAETQETQYF. The CDR3 DNA follows: TGTGCCAGCAGTTCAGGACTAGCGGAGACACAAGAGACCCAGTACTTC. Full variable domain (outside the CDR3, taken from reference TRBV28 and TRBJ2-5): DVKVTQSSRYLVKRTGEKVFLECVQDMDHENMFWYRQDPGLGLRLIYFSYDVKMKEKGDIPEGYSVSREKKERFSLILESASTNQTSMYLCASSSGLAETQETQYFGPGTRLLVL.

V usage is TRBV10-1 and J usage is TRBJ2-3; 9 bases line up with TRBD1. CDR1 and CDR2 (germline): WNHNN, SYGVQD (reference sequence). The CDR3 has 16 amino acids. The junction had 4 bases not matched to a gene; V was cut back by 2 bases and J by 1 base. The CDR3 DNA reads as TGCGCCAGCAGTGAGCCCTGGACAGGGGGCACAGATACGCAGTATTTT. It encodes CASSEPWTGGTDTQYF.

This clone was observed a few times. This chain joins TRBV6-1 and TRBJ2-2, with D unresolved. V shed 3 bases and J shed 1 base, with 3 bases lying between them. Per the germline V gene, CDR1 is MNHNS and CDR2 is SASEGT. This CDR3 contains 13 residues. CDR3 loop: CASSDGNTGELFF. DNA for the CDR3: TGTGCCAGCAGTGATGGGAACACCGGGGAGCTGTTTTTT.

This chain connects TRBV27 to TRBJ1-1; the D gene is possibly TRBD1 (6 bases). V gave up 4 bases and J gave up 4 bases, with 22 bases separating them. The CDR3 length is 17 residues. Germline CDR1 and CDR2: MNHEY and SMNVEV (reference sequence). CDR3 amino acids: CASSSLGGRLSGTEAFF. The CDR3 nucleotides read TGTGCCAGCAGTTCCTTGGGGGGGCGTCTTTCAGGCACTGAAGCTTTCTTT.

This clone was found a few times. The chain links TRBV10-3 to TRBJ1-5, with D perhaps TRBD1 (5 bases). The germline V and J ends were trimmed by 4 bases and 7 bases, with 14 bases remaining between them. The CDR3 extends over 14 amino acids. Germline V CDR1 and CDR2: ENHRY, SYGVKD. CDR3: CAISAEAGWQPQHF. The CDR3 coding sequence is TGTGCCATCAGTGCTGAGGCAGGGTGGCAGCCCCAGCATTTT.

This chain connects TRBV5-1 to TRBJ2-4; D gene unclear. V dropped 3 bases and J dropped 1 base, with 8 bases sitting between them. Germline V gene sequence: CDR1 SGHRS, CDR2 YFSETQ. The CDR3 has 14 amino acids. CDR3 bases: TGCGCCAGCAGCTCTCCGGAGGCCAAAAACATTCAGTACTTC. Amino acids: CASSSPEAKNIQYF.

The chain joins TRBV19 to TRBJ2-2, with D perhaps TRBD2 (5 bases). This CDR3 comprises 17 residues. The germline CDR1 and CDR2 sequences are LNHDA and SQIVND (reference sequence). V was clipped by 0 bases and J by 5 bases, with 16 bases between them. In DNA, the CDR3 is TGTGCCAGTAGTATAGATCCTTGGACTGCTATGACCGGGGAGCTGTTTTTT. Encoded protein: CASSIDPWTAMTGELFF.

CDR3 bases: TGTGCCAGCACTCGGGACAGGGGATCGAACACTGAAGCTTTCTTT. This encodes CASTRDRGSNTEAFF. The chain joins TRBV6-5 to TRBJ1-1; the match to TRBD1 covers 10 bases. V was clipped by 7 bases and J by 1 base; unmatched bases: 6. This CDR3 is 15 amino acids long. Germline CDR1 and CDR2: MNHEY and SVGAGI.

This clone was detected a few times. The rearrangement links TRBV5-5 to TRBJ2-7, with 9 bases lining up with TRBD1. The ends lost 4 bases at V and 0 bases at J; junction bases unmatched: 17. In germline, CDR1 is SGHKS, CDR2 YYEKEE (reference sequence). This CDR3 comprises 19 residues. Written as DNA, the CDR3 is TGTGCCAGCAGCCCCAGAAACGAAAACCCGGGACAGGGCTCCTACGAGCAGTACGTC. Translated, it gives CASSPRNENPGQGSYEQYV.